The T cell receptor beta chain described here comes from a study of CD8 T cells in Susac syndrome. Random hexamers were used to reverse transcribe the RNA input (about 0.45 to 1 ug). TCRdb passed the immunoSEQ multiplex PCR reads through MiXCR, listing each CDR3 protein once. The sample gives a few hundred thousand distinct CDR3 sequences, around 96% of which show up once; 0.075% to 0.095% is in the top ten. The CDR3 contains 16 residues. Trimming pared 4 bases from V and 0 bases from J, leaving 13 bases between. Germline V gene sequence: CDR1 SGHTA, CDR2 FQGNSA. The sequence derives from a human donor with multiple sclerosis. The chain combines TRBV7-2 with TRBJ1-5; D uncertain. Input material: CD4+ T cells from PBMCs. The CDR3 loop reads CASSSPERNSNQPQHF. The CDR3 DNA reads TGTGCCAGCAGCTCACCCGAGCGGAATAGCAATCAGCCCCAGCATTTT.